The source of this T cell receptor beta chain is a study of metastatic and nonmetastatic thyroid tumors (dated by TCRdb to 2020 to 2021). Broadly, across the study: Repertoires from peripheral blood and from tumor or nodule tissue samples of malignant and benign thyroid patients were compared.

Findings and caveats that apply to the study as a whole: TCR beta diversity was reported as significantly higher in malignant tumors than in benign nodules, in both blood and tumor samples.

This clone is identified as medium-sized (0.01 to 0.1%). There is no known antigen for this receptor. Base quality data are lacking; no much larger clone is found one base away. Preparation of the library involved PCR. Reads for this sample came from an Illumina HiSeq 4000. High-throughput sequencing was used to profile the TCR beta-chain CDR3 region of each patient. From the authors' description of their analysis: CDR3 differences across clinicopathological groups were used to build a classifier for discriminating distant-metastatic papillary thyroid cancer patients. The Shannon index was used to measure repertoire diversity, and the Morisita-Horn index was used to measure how similar tumor and blood repertoires were. The raw public data were reprocessed by TCRdb itself: fastp quality trimming at Q25, MiXCR clonotype calling, in-frame beta chains only. These V and J calls originate from TCRdb's pipeline instead of the authors' own analysis. The sample includes thousands of clones, with 35% observed a single time. The ten largest clones add up to 20% to 25% of the sample.

Sequences LNHNV (CDR1) and YYDKDF (CDR2) are obtained from the germline V gene (reference sequence). V is shortened by 0 bases, J by 0 bases, and the region joining them spans 9 bases. The CDR3 spans 15 residues, from the cysteine through the phenylalanine. The read is trimmed to its CDR3 DNA, 45 bases read in frame from base 1. Before undergoing thyroid surgery, none of the patients had been given any kind of treatment. Using T-cell receptor beta sequencing, the researchers looked back retrospectively at clinical samples from patients, gathered between about 2011 and 2019. Sequenced input: tumor tissue. The source is a female donor with papillary thyroid cancer or a benign thyroid nodule (not recorded which). Some clones in this sample may be carry-over from other donors' samples. The V and J segments used are TRBV15 and TRBJ2-7; confidence is insufficient to name the D gene. For the CDR3, the sequence is CATSREGASSYEQYF. The DNA reads as follows: TGTGCCACCAGCAGAGAGGGTGCTAGCTCCTACGAGCAGTACTTC. Joined to the reference TRBV15 and TRBJ2-7 proteins, this CDR3 gives the full variable domain: DAMVIQNPRYQVTQFGKPVTLSCSQTLNHNVMYWYQQKSSQAPKLLFHYYDKDFNNEADTPDNFQSRRPNTSFCFLDIRSPGLGDTAMYLCATSREGASSYEQYFGPGTRLTVT.